The clone carrying this TCR beta chain was observed a single time. What it binds is unknown. The genes and germline here are from mouse. The assay was immunoSEQ multiplex PCR, and TCRdb's table has in-frame clones only and misses some. This table holds about 21,000 clones, roughly 72% found once. The data belong to a study of tissue T cells after allogeneic stem cell transplantation. The study's findings and limits: Some tissue clones might be persisting host cells; their alloreactivity or antigen specificity was not determined. Within patients, tissue anatomy strongly shaped TCR repertoire composition. Few T cell clones were shared across patients, but motif clusters showed tissue-specific shared signatures. The patient cohort was small and clinically heterogeneous, with limited sampling depth.

Material for sequencing was spleen. The TCR was taken from a female BALB/c mouse in good health. For the strain, the MHC haplotype given is H2-d.

CDR3 DNA (partial): TGTGCCAGCAGTCCAAACTCCGACTACACC. Its translation is CASSPNSDYT. In full, the CDR3 reads CASSPNSDYTF. This rearrangement joins TRBV26 to TRBJ1-2; D uncertain. From the germline J gene comes the end of the CDR3, since the read stops 1 residue before it. CDR3 size: 11 residues. Trimming took off 4 bases at V and 0 bases at J, with 0 bases between the two ends. The germline V gene encodes CDR1 KGHPV and CDR2 FQNQEV (reference sequence).